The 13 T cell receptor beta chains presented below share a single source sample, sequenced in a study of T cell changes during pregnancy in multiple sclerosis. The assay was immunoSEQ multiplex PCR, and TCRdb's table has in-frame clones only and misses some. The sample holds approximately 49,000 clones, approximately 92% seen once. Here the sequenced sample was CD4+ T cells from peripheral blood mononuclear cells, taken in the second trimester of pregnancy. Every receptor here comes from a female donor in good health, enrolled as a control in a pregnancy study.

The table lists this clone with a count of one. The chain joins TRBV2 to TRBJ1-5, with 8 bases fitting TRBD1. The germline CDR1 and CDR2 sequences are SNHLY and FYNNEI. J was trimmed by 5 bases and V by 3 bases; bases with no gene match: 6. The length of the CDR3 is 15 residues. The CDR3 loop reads CASSEWETGDQPQHF. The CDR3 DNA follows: TGTGCCAGCAGTGAGTGGGAGACAGGGGATCAGCCCCAGCATTTT.

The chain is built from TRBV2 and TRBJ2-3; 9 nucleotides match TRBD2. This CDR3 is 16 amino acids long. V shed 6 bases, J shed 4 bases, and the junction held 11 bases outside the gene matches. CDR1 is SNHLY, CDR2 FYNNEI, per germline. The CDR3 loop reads CASRVGLAQRADTQYF. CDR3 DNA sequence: TGTGCCAGCAGGGTAGGACTAGCGCAAAGGGCAGATACGCAGTATTTT.

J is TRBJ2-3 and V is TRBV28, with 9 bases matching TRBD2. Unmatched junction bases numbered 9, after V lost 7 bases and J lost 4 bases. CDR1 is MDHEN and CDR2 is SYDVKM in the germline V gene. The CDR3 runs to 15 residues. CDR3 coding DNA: TGTGCCAGCACCTATAGCGGGAGTTCTCCAGATACGCAGTATTTT. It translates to CASTYSGSSPDTQYF.

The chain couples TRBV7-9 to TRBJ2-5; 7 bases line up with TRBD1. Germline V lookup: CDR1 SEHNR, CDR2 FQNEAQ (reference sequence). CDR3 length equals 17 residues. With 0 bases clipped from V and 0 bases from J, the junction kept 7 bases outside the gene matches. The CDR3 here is CASSLASLTGYQETQYF. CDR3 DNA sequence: TGTGCCAGCAGCTTAGCCTCCCTGACAGGGTACCAAGAGACCCAGTACTTC.

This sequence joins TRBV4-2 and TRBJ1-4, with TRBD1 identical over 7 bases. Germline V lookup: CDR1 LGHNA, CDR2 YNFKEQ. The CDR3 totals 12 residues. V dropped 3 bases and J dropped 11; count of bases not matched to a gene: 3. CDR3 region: CASSHWGQKLFF. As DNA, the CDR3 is TGTGCCAGCAGCCATTGGGGACAGAAACTGTTTTTT.

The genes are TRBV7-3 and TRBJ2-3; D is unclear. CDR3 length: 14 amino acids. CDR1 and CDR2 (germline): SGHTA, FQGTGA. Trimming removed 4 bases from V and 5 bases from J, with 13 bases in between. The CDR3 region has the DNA TGTGCCAGCAGCTCCATAGCCGTGGGAGATACGCAGTATTTT. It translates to CASSSIAVGDTQYF.

CDR3 region: CASSIVGGANQPQHF. The CDR3 DNA sequence: TGTGCCAGTAGTATAGTAGGAGGGGCTAATCAGCCCCAGCATTTT. The chain employs TRBV19 and TRBJ1-5; D is perhaps TRBD1 (5 bases). The CDR3 runs 15 residues. The germline V and J ends were trimmed by 1 base and 4 bases, with 11 bases remaining between them. Germline V gene data show CDR1 as LNHDA and CDR2 as SQIVND (reference sequence).

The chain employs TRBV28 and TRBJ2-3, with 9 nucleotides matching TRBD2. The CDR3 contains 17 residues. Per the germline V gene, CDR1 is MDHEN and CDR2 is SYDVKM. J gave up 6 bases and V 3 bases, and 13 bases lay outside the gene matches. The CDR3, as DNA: TGTGCCAGCAGTTTTCCTTGGGGCGGGAGGGCAGCGGATACGCAGTATTTT. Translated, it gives CASSFPWGGRAADTQYF.

The DNA of the CDR3 is TGTGCCAGCAGCGCGCAACATACGACATTCACAGATACGCAGTATTTT. Encoded protein: CASSAQHTTFTDTQYF. V and J are TRBV9 and TRBJ2-3; unclear D gene. Germline V lookup: CDR1 SGDLS, CDR2 YYNGEE. CDR3 length equals 16 residues. The V gene lost 3 bases and the J gene lost 2 bases, with 16 bases spanning the gap.

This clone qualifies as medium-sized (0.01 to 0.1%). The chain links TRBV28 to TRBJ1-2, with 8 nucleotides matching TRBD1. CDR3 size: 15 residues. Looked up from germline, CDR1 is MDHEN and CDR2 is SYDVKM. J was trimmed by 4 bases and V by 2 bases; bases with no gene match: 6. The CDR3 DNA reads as TGTGCCAGCAGTTTAAGCAGGGGGCGGACCTATGGCTACACCTTC. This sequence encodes CASSLSRGRTYGYTF.

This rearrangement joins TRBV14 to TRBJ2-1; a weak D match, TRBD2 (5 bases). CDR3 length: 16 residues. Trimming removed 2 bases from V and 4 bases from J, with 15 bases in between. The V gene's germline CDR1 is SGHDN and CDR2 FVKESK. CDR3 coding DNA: TGTGCCAGCAGCCAAAGGGTACTAGGATCTTACAATGAGCAGTTCTTC. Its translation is CASSQRVLGSYNEQFF.

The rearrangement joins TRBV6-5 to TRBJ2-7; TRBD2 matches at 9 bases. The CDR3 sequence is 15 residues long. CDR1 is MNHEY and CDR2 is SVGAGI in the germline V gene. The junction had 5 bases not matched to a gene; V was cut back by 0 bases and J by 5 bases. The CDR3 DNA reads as TGTGCCAGCAGTTACTCCGGGACTAGCAGGAACGAGCAGTACTTC. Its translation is CASSYSGTSRNEQYF.

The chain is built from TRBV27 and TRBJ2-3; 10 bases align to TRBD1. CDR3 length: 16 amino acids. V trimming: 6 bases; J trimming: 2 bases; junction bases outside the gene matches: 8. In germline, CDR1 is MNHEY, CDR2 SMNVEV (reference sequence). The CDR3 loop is CASSPIGTGDTDTQYF. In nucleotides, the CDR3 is TGTGCCAGCAGCCCGATAGGGACAGGGGACACAGATACGCAGTATTTT.